This TCR beta chain was recovered during a study of cytomegalovirus exposure and HLA in healthy donors (TCRdb year 2017). Notes on the research overall: An earlier analysis of several hundred of the donors reported 250 to 350 Gb of sequence data and around 110 million unique TCR beta sequences obtained from around 190 million T cells. The study profiled the T cell repertoires of fewer than 850 subjects by immunosequencing and related them to cytomegalovirus serostatus. Rather than drawing on any new phenotypic data, the later analysis identified candidate immune exposures from TCR beta sequences and the way those sequences occurred across donors. Alongside the repertoire data, information on donor age, sex, ethnicity and CMV serostatus was compiled. A later genetic analysis took genome-wide SNP genotypes for about three fifths of the 666 donors and used that subset as a discovery cohort. An early release that covered 500 to 800 HLA-typed donors contained approximately 300 gigabases of sequencing data and 85 million to 100 million unique TCR sequences. In an earlier analysis of 550 to 700 of the donors, high-throughput TCR beta sequencing was used to judge whether each TCR beta V gene segment behaved as functional or pseudogenic. Among roughly 370 genotyped donors of the cohort, an average of approximately 240,000 unique TCR beta nucleotide sequences were sequenced per donor, roughly 20% of them non-productive. Because of strong linkage in the cohort, 4 to 6 DR-DQ haplotypes were treated as single units for association and clustering. All discovery cohort repertoires had been generated using a single sequencing platform. The number of typed donors differed by locus: roughly 620-630 for A, B, C, DRB1 and DQB1; some 500 for DQA1; approximately 610 for DPA1; and about 450 for DPB1. In a later analysis, previously published TCR beta repertoires from more than 500 donors were re-analyzed and high-resolution HLA genotyping was added so that TCR occurrence patterns could be studied. The study aimed to test whether signatures of past pathogen exposure could be identified by cataloging public T cell receptors. Among the approximately 400 genotyped donors, about 83% belonged to the genetic ancestry cluster associated with self-reported Caucasian donors. To predict cytomegalovirus infection status, the study brought together high-throughput TCR immunosequencing, statistical association of individual TCRs with disease status, and machine learning. In addition to the first cohort of 650 to 750 subjects, a separate validation cohort of approximately 120 different subjects was used. Both class I and class II loci were covered by HLA typing, at four-digit resolution. Points the paper makes about the study in general: According to a later analysis, most CMV-associated TCR beta chains appeared to be HLA-restricted, and the HLA associations seemed to be driven largely by CMV exposure. Because HLA typing was missing for some donors at each locus, association tests included only the typed subset. According to a later analysis, parvovirus B19, influenza, CMV and Epstein-Barr virus appeared linked to several top co-occurrence clusters. A cluster of highly shared sequence variants was judged likely to be a technical artifact of the sequencing pipeline. In a later analysis, TCR association rates were found to vary across HLA loci, with the most associated TCRs seen for DRB1 alleles and the fewest for HLA-C alleles. Across donors, most TCR sequences were observed very rarely, whereas some public TCRs were present in many individuals. CMV serostatus was the only immune exposure information available for the cohort. Because the 87-base-pair reads could not distinguish some IMGT-functional V segments, including TRBV6-2 and TRBV6-3, those segments were excluded. Strong co-occurrence of HLA alleles, especially DR and DQ, made assigning TCR associations to individual alleles difficult. Correlated functional status among segregating V segments might be attributable to linkage disequilibrium, but an unknown experimental factor could not be ruled out. A later analysis found that HLA-associated TCR beta chains were more clonally expanded and had lower generation probabilities than equally common non-associated chains. The cohort was sequenced for TCR beta chains only, and without alpha or paired-chain data the features that could be detected were limited. A further reported finding was that TCR beta sequences accurately predicted the HLA-A and HLA-B alleles for most subjects in the first cohort. In both the original and validation cohorts, the classifier was reported to diagnose cytomegalovirus status with high specificity and sensitivity. A later genetic analysis reported fewer N-insertions in productive TCRs among donors in an Asian-associated ancestry cluster than the roughly 620-donor mean. An earlier analysis of several hundred of the donors showed that most TCR beta V segments appeared in productive rearrangements either about 90% or about 30% of the time, which broadly matched IMGT annotations. The authors suggested that the approach could potentially be generalized to other disease states and immunological phenotypes. In a later genetic analysis, a missense DCLRE1C variant was associated with V-gene and J-gene trimming of TCR beta chains, and the association was replicated in an independent cohort. A few of the identified cytomegalovirus-associated TCR beta chains were confirmed in vitro to be specific for cytomegalovirus antigens. In the study, around 150 TCR beta chains were listed as associated with cytomegalovirus. The earlier analysis of approximately 560 of the donors excluded about 16 rarely observed V segments, including chromosome 9 orphons, because counts were too low. A later analysis associated about 18,000 TCR beta sequences with specific HLA alleles at a false discovery rate of 0.05. Roughly uniform sequencing depth across donors was assumed in presence/absence analyses, although this assumption may not hold.

The cohort comprised some 700 healthy bone marrow donors. Cohort members were all nominally healthy when sampled, although unrecorded immune exposures were likely present. The donor tested CMV seropositive, placing the donor among the approximately 290 seropositive members of the cohort. A peripheral blood sample was provided by each donor, and peripheral blood mononuclear cells were used for TCR beta sequencing. Genomic DNA was extracted from the blood cell samples with the Qiagen DNeasy Blood Extraction Kit. The CDR3 runs 15 amino acids, cysteine and phenylalanine included. CDR3 DNA only is kept here, 45 bases in frame from base 1. The germline V gene (reference sequence) supplies CDR1 MNHEY and CDR2 SMNVEV. The junction carries 15 bases between V and J, which are trimmed by 2 bases and 5 bases respectively. Library method: the immunoSEQ multiplex PCR assay. A mixture of 60 forward primers for TCR Vbeta segments and 13 reverse primers for TCR Jbeta segments was used in the multiplex PCR. The CDR3 region of rearranged TCR beta genes was amplified from genomic DNA by a multiplex PCR assay. The amplified TCR beta libraries were sequenced on the Illumina HiSeq System as 87-base-pair reads. The authors processed their data as follows. Across the 500 to 750 repertoires, a later analysis counted some 80 million unique TCR beta chains, roughly 11 million of which were shared by at least two donors. Raw reads were error-corrected and collapsed into unique sequences by a nearest-neighbor algorithm in which closely related sequences were merged to remove PCR and sequencing errors. To assign V, D and J gene segments, CDR3 sequences were aligned to IMGT reference sequences. For a sequence to be retained, a match of at least six nucleotides was required to both a V gene segment and a J gene segment. Rearrangements were classified as productive when the CDR3 lacked stop codons and remained in frame with V and J, and all other rearrangements were classified as non-productive. Following IMGT convention, CDR3 was defined as the stretch from the second conserved V-encoded cysteine to the conserved J-encoded phenylalanine. The earlier analysis of 500 to 600 of the donors excluded sequences that lacked an unambiguous match to a single V gene segment. In an earlier analysis of around 590 of the donors, a V segment was called functional when productive rearrangements were above 56.7%, and segregating when the standard deviation between donors exceeded 5%. A statistical classification framework was built for diagnosing cytomegalovirus status from the catalog of TCR beta chain sequences. In a later analysis, V and J genes were assigned by comparing TCR nucleotide sequences against IMGT/GENE-DB human TR gene sequences. In a later analysis, CDR3 sequences and most-parsimonious VDJ recombination scenarios were assigned using the TCRdist pipeline. In a later analysis, each TCR beta chain was defined by its CDR3 amino acid sequence together with its V-gene family, and reads lacking a unique V-gene family were excluded. To address suspected cross-contamination and a sequencing artifact, a later analysis removed some 620 highly shared, low-generation-probability nucleotide sequences. In a later analysis, a clonal expansion index for each public chain was calculated from normalized within-repertoire ranks of inferred template counts. In a later analysis, generation probabilities were computed with a VDJ recombination model fitted to out-of-frame rearrangements, and the resulting probabilities were checked against IGoR. Hypergeometric tests were used in a later analysis to score TCR-TCR, TCR-HLA and TCR-CMV co-occurrence, with a repertoire-size bias correction applied to the TCR pairs. False discovery rates were estimated in a later analysis by permuting HLA or CMV assignments 20 times. In a later analysis, co-occurring TCRs were grouped using DBSCAN, and TCRdist sequence similarity was added for clustering within HLA-allele-positive subsets. Repertoires with fewer than 30,000 or more than 120,000 public chains were left out of co-occurrence clustering, as were about five repertoires with anomalous nucleotide sharing. TCRdb stores this immuneACCESS table with in-frame sequences only. Part of the clones is absent; in the studies checked, under half of the shortfall reflects unresolved V genes, and no reason is known for the rest. D and trimming come from the DNA, and the V and J calls and clone size come from that table. This sample is represented by around 120,000 clones; 50% to 70% of them were singletons. In total, the top ten clones hold just under 9.5% of the sample.

Notes on this clone: Which antigen it targets is not known. The record has no base qualities; no much larger clone is one base away.

The clonotype was recovered from a middle-aged woman in good health and CMV-seropositive. This sequence uses TRBV27 and TRBJ2-5, and the D gene may be TRBD1, 5 bases matching. Specimen: PBMCs. The nucleotide sequence reads as follows: TGTGCCAGCAGTTTACGGTTATCTTACAGGGAGACCCAGTACTTC. Its amino acids are CASSLRLSYRETQYF.